The 24 T cell receptor beta chains presented below share a single source sample, sequenced in a study of T cells in Graves' hyperthyroidism and ophthalmopathy. Amplified TCR beta CDR3 regions came from RNA transcripts. The TCR CDR3 was amplified in a first-round RT-PCR using the HTBI primer set. TCRdb reprocessed the multiplex PCR reads via MiXCR and lists one record per CDR3 protein. Seen here are some 490,000 distinct CDR3 sequences, around a fifth observed once, and the top ten hold approximately 49%. The sample comprised blood. Receptors were obtained from a woman aged 70-85 years with Graves' ophthalmopathy.

This clonotype has a count of ten or more. The CDR3 sequence is CASSLAGASGRGYNEQFF. CDR3 DNA: TGCGCCAGCAGCTTGGCCGGCGCTAGCGGGAGAGGGTACAATGAGCAGTTCTTC. J is TRBJ2-1 and V is TRBV5-1; 10 nucleotides line up with TRBD2. Per the germline V gene, CDR1 is SGHRS and CDR2 is YFSETQ. This CDR3 region has 18 residues. With V trimmed by 0 bases and J by 4 bases, 10 bases remained unmatched.

CDR3 sequence: CSARSDSSQYF. CDR3 nucleotide sequence: TGCAGTGCTAGATCTGACTCCTCGCAGTACTTC. The rearrangement uses TRBV20-1 and TRBJ2-7; no definite D call. V lost 2 bases and J 9 bases, leaving 11 bases between the germline ends. The CDR3 covers 11 residues. CDR1 DFQATT and CDR2 SNEGSKA come from the germline V gene (reference sequence).

This chain links TRBV18 with TRBJ2-7; D unclear. The CDR3 is made up of 13 amino acids. V was shortened by 6 bases and J by 2 bases, with 11 bases between the two germline ends. Per the germline V gene, CDR1 is KGHSH and CDR2 is LQKENI. The chain's CDR3 is CASSRGPTYEQYF. The DNA for the CDR3 is TGTGCCAGCTCGCGCGGTCCCACCTACGAGCAGTACTTC. The full variable domain, its missing parts supplied by reference TRBV18 and TRBJ2-7, is NAGVMQNPRHLVRRRGQEARLRCSPMKGHSHVYWYRQLPEEGLKFMVYLQKENIIDESGMPKERFSAEFPKEGPSILRIQQVVRGDSAAYFCASSRGPTYEQYFGPGTRLTVT.

In this sample, this clonotype turned up a few times. The V call is TRBV28, the J call TRBJ2-2; TRBD1 might be the D (6 bases). Trimming took off 6 bases at V and 5 bases at J, with 13 bases between the two ends. The CDR3 sequence is 14 residues long. Germline CDR1 and CDR2: MDHEN and SYDVKM. The CDR3 DNA reads TGTGCCAGCAGCCGACAGGAATTAACCGGGGAGCTGTTTTTT. Protein: CASSRQELTGELFF.

Concerning this clonotype itself: This may be a read error, as it is one base from a much larger clone. The chain links TRBV6-1 to TRBJ2-7, with D perhaps TRBD1 or TRBD2 (5 bases each). The CDR3 covers 14 residues. Germline V CDR1 and CDR2: MNHNS, SASEGT. The CDR3, as DNA: TGTGCCAGCAGTCCGGCCGGGACGCCCCTCGAGCAGTGCTTC. Its protein is CASSPAGTPLEQCF.

The chain uses TRBV11-3 and TRBJ2-1; 7 positions agree with TRBD2. The CDR3 runs to 18 residues. Trimming cost V 0 bases and J 2 bases; bases outside gene matches: 10. Germline CDR1 SGHNT, CDR2 YENEEA. As DNA, the CDR3 is TGTGCCAGCAGCTTAGATATGGGGAGGCTAGCGGCCTACAATGAGCAGTTCTTC. Translated: CASSLDMGRLAAYNEQFF.

The V and J genes are TRBV12-3 or TRBV12-4 and TRBJ2-7; D might be TRBD1 (6 bases). V shed 7 bases and J shed 2 bases, with 15 bases lying between them. CDR3 length equals 14 residues. CDR3 sequence reads: CASNVQGPAYEQYF. CDR3 coding DNA: TGTGCCAGCAACGTACAGGGTCCCGCCTACGAGCAGTACTTC.

The chain has TRBV5-1 and TRBJ2-5; D remains ambiguous. Germline-derived CDR1 and CDR2 are SGHRS and YFSETQ. There are 12 residues in the CDR3. Trimming took off 1 base at V and 3 bases at J, with 4 bases between the two ends. CDR3 sequence (DNA): TGCGCCAGCAGCTTGCCAGAAGAGACCCAGTACTTC. This sequence encodes CASSLPEETQYF.

This chain joins TRBV3-1 and TRBJ2-2; TRBD2 matches at 12 bases. The germline CDR1 and CDR2 sequences are LGHDT and YNNKEL (reference sequence). CDR3 size: 17 residues. Trimming took 3 bases from V and 1 from J; bases not matched to a gene: 3. CDR3 in DNA: TGTGCCAGCAGCCACGGGACTAGCGGGTTGAACACCGGGGAGCTGTTTTTT. Amino acid sequence: CASSHGTSGLNTGELFF. The variable domain in full, with the rest retrieved from reference TRBV3-1 and TRBJ2-2, is DTAVSQTPKYLVTQMGNDKSIKCEQNLGHDTMYWYKQDSKKFLKIMFSYNNKELIINETVPNRFSPKSPDKAHLNLHINSLELGDSAVYFCASSHGTSGLNTGELFFGEGSRLTVL.

This clonotype has ten or more counts. V and J are TRBV3-1 and TRBJ1-1; D gene uncertain. Deletions cut 1 base from V and 3 bases from J, with 6 bases between. This CDR3 spans 13 amino acids. The germline V gene encodes CDR1 LGHDT and CDR2 YNNKEL (reference sequence). The DNA for the CDR3 is TGTGCCAGCAGCCAAGCATTGTACACTGAAGCTTTCTTT. Translation gives CASSQALYTEAFF.

This clonotype showed up just a few times. This rearrangement joins TRBV11-2 to TRBJ2-7, with 10 bases matching TRBD2. The ends lost 5 bases at V and 5 bases at J; junction bases unmatched: 6. This CDR3 has 14 amino acids. Germline V lookup: CDR1 SGHAT, CDR2 FQNNGV. The CDR3 DNA reads TGTGCCAGCAGCCTACTAGCGGGGTGGGACGAGCAGTACTTC. This codes for CASSLLAGWDEQYF. The full variable domain, rest sourced from reference TRBV11-2 and TRBJ2-7, is EAGVAQSPRYKIIEKRQSVAFWCNPISGHATLYWYQQILGQGPKLLIQFQNNGVVDDSQLPKDRFSAERLKGVDSTLKIQPAKLEDSAVYLCASSLLAGWDEQYFGPGTRLTVT.

The chain links TRBV5-4 to TRBJ1-3; D possibly corresponds to TRBD1 (5 bases). Germline V CDR1 and CDR2: SGHNT, YYREEE (reference sequence). V lost 2 bases and J 3 bases, leaving 15 bases between the germline ends. CDR3 size: 16 residues. CDR3 coding DNA: TGTGCCAGCAGCTTAAAGGGGCCCCTTGGTGGAAACACCATATATTTT. This codes for CASSLKGPLGGNTIYF.

This clonotype was recorded many times. The V and J genes are TRBV29-1 and TRBJ2-3, with 9 bases matching TRBD1. The CDR3 extends over 15 amino acids. The germline V gene has CDR1 SQVTM and CDR2 ANQGSEA. The V and J ends lost 6 bases and 1 base, in that order; junction bases with no gene match: 8. The CDR3: CSVTLWTGGTDTQYF. CDR3 nucleotide sequence: TGCAGCGTGACCCTGTGGACAGGGGGCACAGATACGCAGTATTTT.

J is TRBJ2-1 and V is TRBV19, with 7 bases that match TRBD2. This CDR3 contains 13 residues. CDR1 LNHDA and CDR2 SQIVND come from the germline V gene (reference sequence). J was trimmed by 4 bases and V by 7 bases; bases with no gene match: 4. The CDR3 sequence: CASIASGYNEQFF. The CDR3 coding sequence is TGTGCCAGTATCGCTAGCGGTTACAATGAGCAGTTCTTC. Combining the CDR3 with reference TRBV19 and TRBJ2-1 gives the whole variable domain DGGITQSPKYLFRKEGQNVTLSCEQNLNHDAMYWYRQDPGQGLRLIYYSQIVNDFQKGDIAEGYSVSREKKESFPLTVTSAQKNPTAFYLCASIASGYNEQFFGPGTRLTVL.

Comments on this clonotype: A much larger clone lies a single base off, so this may be a read error. This chain connects TRBV10-1 to TRBJ2-5; D perhaps matches TRBD2 (5 bases). In germline, CDR1 is WNHNN, CDR2 SYGVQD (reference sequence). CDR3 length: 13 residues. The CDR3: CAGSVAGMETQYF. CDR3 coding DNA: TGCGCCGGCAGTGTGGCCGGGATGGAGACCCAGTACTTC.

This chain links TRBV19 with TRBJ1-2; a weak D match, TRBD1 (5 bases). V was pared by 5 bases and J by 4 bases, with 17 bases between. Germline CDR1 is LNHDA and CDR2 is SQIVND (reference sequence). This CDR3 spans 15 amino acids. CDR3 nucleotides: TGTGCCAGTAGTTCGACCCTGGGACGGATCTATGGCTACACCTTC. This gives the protein CASSSTLGRIYGYTF.

V gene TRBV5-4 combines with J gene TRBJ2-5; D remains ambiguous. The CDR3 sequence is 13 residues long. Germline V gives CDR1 SGHNT, CDR2 YYREEE (reference sequence). V dropped 3 bases and J dropped 5 bases, with 11 bases sitting between them. The CDR3 spells CASSSRRRETQYF. For the CDR3, the DNA is TGTGCCAGCAGCTCCCGACGGCGGGAGACCCAGTACTTC.

Turning to this clonotype: One end of the junction does not line up with germline, which may come from a read error. V and J are TRBV28 and TRBJ2-7; D is perhaps TRBD2 (5 bases). CDR1 is MDHEN and CDR2 is SYDVKM in the germline V gene. The CDR3 has 16 amino acids. The CDR3 reads CASSQDRGGSGYEQYF. As DNA, the CDR3 is TGCGCCAGCAGCCAAGATCGCGGCGGGTCTGGCTACGAGCAGTACTTC.

This clonotype has at least ten counts. The chain has TRBV3-1 and TRBJ2-3; perhaps D is TRBD1 or TRBD2 (5 bases each). The CDR3 is 14 residues long. Germline CDR1 reads LGHDT; CDR2 reads YNNKEL (reference sequence). Trimming stripped 4 bases from V and 2 bases from J, with 10 bases between. CDR3 sequence reads: CASSRDRITDTQYF. CDR3 sequence (DNA): TGTGCCAGCAGCCGGGACCGGATCACAGATACGCAGTATTTT.

For this clonotype: The junction departs from germline at one end; a sequencing error may be responsible. The chain employs TRBV7-9 and TRBJ2-1; the D gene is possibly TRBD1 (5 bases). The CDR3 contains 15 residues. Germline V gives CDR1 SEHNR, CDR2 FQNEAQ (reference sequence). CDR3 in amino acids: CANSLRQGGYNEQFF. As DNA, the CDR3 is TGTGCCAACAGCTTAAGGCAGGGTGGCTACAATGAGCAGTTCTTC.

The V and J genes are TRBV7-9 and TRBJ2-3; either TRBD1 or TRBD2 may fit D (6 bases each). With 4 bases removed from V and 0 bases from J, the gap between germline ends came to 11 bases. The CDR3 contains 15 residues. Germline V gene lookup returns CDR1 SEHNR and CDR2 FQNEAQ (reference sequence). The chain's CDR3 is CASSSWGASTDTQYF. CDR3 DNA sequence: TGTGCCAGCAGCTCCTGGGGGGCTAGCACAGATACGCAGTATTTT.

The chain joins TRBV27 to TRBJ2-6; D may correspond to TRBD1 or TRBD2 (5 bases each). The germline V and J ends were trimmed by 6 bases and 0 bases, with 15 bases remaining between them. This CDR3 comprises 17 residues. The germline gives CDR1 MNHEY, CDR2 SMNVEV (reference sequence). The CDR3 loop reads CASSPLGPSSGANVLTF. CDR3 DNA sequence: TGTGCCAGCAGCCCCCTGGGACCATCCTCTGGGGCCAACGTCCTGACTTTC. Supplemented by reference TRBV27 and TRBJ2-6, the full variable domain reads EAQVTQNPRYLITVTGKKLTVTCSQNMNHEYMSWYRQDPGLGLRQIYYSMNVEVTDKGDVPEGYKVSRKEKRNFPLILESPSPNQTSLYFCASSPLGPSSGANVLTFGAGSRLTVL.

V is TRBV2 and J is TRBJ2-3; D might be TRBD1 (5 bases). Per germline, CDR1 SNHLY and CDR2 FYNNEI. There are 10 residues in the CDR3. Trimming took off 8 bases at V and 13 bases at J, with 13 bases between the two ends. CDR3 coding DNA: TGTGCCAGCGGCCGACAAGGGGAGTATTTT. It specifies CASGRQGEYF.

The V gene is TRBV10-3, the J gene TRBJ1-4; maybe TRBD1 (5 bases). Germline V lookup: CDR1 ENHRY, CDR2 SYGVKD. This CDR3 is 16 amino acids long. Trimming pared 3 bases from V and 4 bases from J, leaving 15 bases between. The CDR3 DNA is TGTGCCATCAGTGACCCCGTGCGGGACCATAATGAAAAACTGTTTTTT. As protein: CAISDPVRDHNEKLFF.